Given below is one TCR beta chain in context. The antigen is not known. The record originates from a study of vaccination effects on CD4 cells after COVID-19. Study-wide points: Marked clonal contraction was seen in infection- and vaccine-induced clones late after vaccination.

Profiling relied on immunoSEQ multiplex PCR, and the TCRdb table lists in-frame clones only, not all of them. Among more than 10,000 clones, over 60% were seen once, and the ten largest hold around 33%. Expansion of antigen-specific CD4+ T cells with viral peptide pools was carried out by the ViraFEST assay before sequencing. Culture proceeded for approximately 10 days, and CD4+ T cells were then isolated. Infection with SARS-CoV-2 occurred in the person between March and December 2020, and PCR confirmed it. Each participant was administered two doses of either the BNT162b2 or the mRNA-1273 vaccine. Peptides at roughly 10 ug/ml and IL-2 at about 9.8 IU/ml were added to around 2 million PBMC per well. On day 3 and again on day 7, half the medium was replaced with IL-2 medium. V was clipped by 4 bases and J by 1 base; unmatched bases: 5. This CDR3 has 16 residues. Germline V gene lookup returns CDR1 SGHDT and CDR2 YYEEEE.

This receptor was taken from a human donor who had a prior SARS-CoV-2 infection. The chain recombines TRBV5-6 with TRBJ2-1, with 10 positions matching TRBD2. Specimen: CD4+ T cells from PBMCs cultured with HCoV-NL63 spike peptides, collected after COVID-19 vaccination. The CDR3, as DNA: TGTGCCAGCAGCCGTTCGGGACTAGCGTCCTACAATGAGCAGTTCTTC. It translates to CASSRSGLASYNEQFF.